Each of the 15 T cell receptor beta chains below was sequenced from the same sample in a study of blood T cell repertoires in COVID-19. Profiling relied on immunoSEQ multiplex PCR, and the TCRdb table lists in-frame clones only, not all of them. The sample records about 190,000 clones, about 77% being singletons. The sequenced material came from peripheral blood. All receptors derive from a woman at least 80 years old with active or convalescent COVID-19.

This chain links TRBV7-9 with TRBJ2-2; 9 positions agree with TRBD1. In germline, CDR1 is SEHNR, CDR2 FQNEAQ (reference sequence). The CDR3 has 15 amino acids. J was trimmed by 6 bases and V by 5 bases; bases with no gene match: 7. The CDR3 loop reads CASSHGTGSPGELFF. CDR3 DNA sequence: TGTGCCAGCAGCCACGGGACAGGGAGCCCCGGGGAGCTGTTTTTT.

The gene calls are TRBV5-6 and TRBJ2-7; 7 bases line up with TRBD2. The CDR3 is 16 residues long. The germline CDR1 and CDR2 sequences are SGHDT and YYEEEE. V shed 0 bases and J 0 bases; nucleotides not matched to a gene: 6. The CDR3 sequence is CASSLGAGVLSYEQYF. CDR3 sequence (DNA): TGTGCCAGCAGCTTGGGCGCGGGGGTACTCTCCTACGAGCAGTACTTC.

In nucleotides, the CDR3 is TGTGCCAGCAGTGGGCGGTTCCGTGGGGCCAACGTCCTGACTTTC. Translating gives CASSGRFRGANVLTF. This sequence joins TRBV2 and TRBJ2-6; D gene ambiguous. Germline CDR1 and CDR2: SNHLY and FYNNEI. CDR3 size: 15 residues. V was clipped by 4 bases and J by 3 bases, with 10 bases between them.

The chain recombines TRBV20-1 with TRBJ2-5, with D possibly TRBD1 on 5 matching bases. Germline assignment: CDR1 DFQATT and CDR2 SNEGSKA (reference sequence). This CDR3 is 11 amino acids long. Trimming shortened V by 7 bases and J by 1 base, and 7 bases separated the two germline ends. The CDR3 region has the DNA TGCAGTGGGCAGGGCCAAGAGACCCAGTACTTC. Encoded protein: CSGQGQETQYF.

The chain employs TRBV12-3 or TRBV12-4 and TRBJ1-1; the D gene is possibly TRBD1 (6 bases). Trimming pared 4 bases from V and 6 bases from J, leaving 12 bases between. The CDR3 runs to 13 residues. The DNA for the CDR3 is TGTGCCAGCAGTTCAAGAGCAGGGGCTGAAGCTTTCTTT. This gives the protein CASSSRAGAEAFF.

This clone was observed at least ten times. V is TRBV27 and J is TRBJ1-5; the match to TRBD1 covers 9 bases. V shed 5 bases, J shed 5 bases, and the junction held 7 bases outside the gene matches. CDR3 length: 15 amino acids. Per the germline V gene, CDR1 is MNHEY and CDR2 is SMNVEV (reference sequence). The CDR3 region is CASSPDGTGYQPQHF. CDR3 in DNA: TGTGCCAGCAGTCCCGATGGGACAGGGTATCAGCCCCAGCATTTT.

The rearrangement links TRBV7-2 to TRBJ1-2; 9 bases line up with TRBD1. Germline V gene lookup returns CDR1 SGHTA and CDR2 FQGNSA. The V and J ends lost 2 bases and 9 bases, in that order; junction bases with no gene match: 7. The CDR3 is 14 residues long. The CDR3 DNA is TGTGCCAGCAGCTTACTGGGACAGGGTAGGAGCTACACCTTC. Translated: CASSLLGQGRSYTF.

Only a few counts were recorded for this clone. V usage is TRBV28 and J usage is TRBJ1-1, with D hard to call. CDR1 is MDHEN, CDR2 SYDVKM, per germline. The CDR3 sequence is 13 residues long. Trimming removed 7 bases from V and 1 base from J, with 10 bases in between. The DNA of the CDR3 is TGTGCCAGCAACTACATGGAGAACACTGAAGCTTTCTTT. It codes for CASNYMENTEAFF.

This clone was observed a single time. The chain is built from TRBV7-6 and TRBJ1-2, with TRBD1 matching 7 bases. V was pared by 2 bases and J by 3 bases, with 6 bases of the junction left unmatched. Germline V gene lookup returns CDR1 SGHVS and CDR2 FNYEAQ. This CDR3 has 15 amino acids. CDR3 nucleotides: TGTGCCAGCAGCTTACGGAGACAGGGAGACTATGGCTACACCTTC. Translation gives CASSLRRQGDYGYTF.

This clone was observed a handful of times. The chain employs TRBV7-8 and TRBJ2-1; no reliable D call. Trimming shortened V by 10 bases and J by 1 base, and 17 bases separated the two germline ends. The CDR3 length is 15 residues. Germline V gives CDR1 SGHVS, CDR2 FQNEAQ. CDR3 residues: CATRPRSLSYNEQFF. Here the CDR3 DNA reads TGTGCCACCCGACCTAGGTCTCTGTCCTACAATGAGCAGTTCTTC.

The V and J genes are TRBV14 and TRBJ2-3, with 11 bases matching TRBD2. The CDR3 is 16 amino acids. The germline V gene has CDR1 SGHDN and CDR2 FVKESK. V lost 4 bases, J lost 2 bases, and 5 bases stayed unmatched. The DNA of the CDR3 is TGTGCCAGCAGCCTAGGACTAGCGGGCATCACAGATACGCAGTATTTT. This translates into CASSLGLAGITDTQYF.

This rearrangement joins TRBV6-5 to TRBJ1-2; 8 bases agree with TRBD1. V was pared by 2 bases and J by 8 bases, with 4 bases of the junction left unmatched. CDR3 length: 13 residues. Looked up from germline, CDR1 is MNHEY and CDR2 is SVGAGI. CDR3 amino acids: CASSYGQGRGYTF. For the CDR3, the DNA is TGTGCCAGCAGTTACGGACAGGGAAGGGGCTACACCTTC.

The CDR3: CASSLRDRGGEKLFF. The DNA of the CDR3 is TGTGCCAGCAGCTTGCGGGACAGGGGGGGAGAAAAACTGTTTTTT. This rearrangement joins TRBV7-7 to TRBJ1-4; 11 nucleotides match TRBD1. This CDR3 has 15 residues. Germline V gene sequence: CDR1 SSHAT, CDR2 FNYEAQ (reference sequence). The J segment lost 8 bases and the V segment lost 3 bases, leaving 5 bases of the junction unmatched.

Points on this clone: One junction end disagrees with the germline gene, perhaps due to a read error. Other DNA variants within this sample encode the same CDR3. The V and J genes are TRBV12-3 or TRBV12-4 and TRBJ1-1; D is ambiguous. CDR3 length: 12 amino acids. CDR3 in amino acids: CASNSGNTEAFF. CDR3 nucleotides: TGTGCCAGCAACTCGGGGAACACTGAGGCTTTCTTT.

The CDR3 nucleotides read TGTGCCAGTATCGGGACTGAAGCTTTCTTT. Residues: CASIGTEAFF. The rearrangement joins TRBV19 to TRBJ1-1; D ambiguous. Per germline, CDR1 LNHDA and CDR2 SQIVND (reference sequence). The ends were cut back, 7 bases at V and 5 bases at J, with 5 bases in the middle. The CDR3 loop spans 10 amino acids.